This T cell receptor (beta chain) derives from a study of Ad26.COV2.S vaccination and SARS-CoV-2 variants. Broader study findings: TCR breadth and depth analyses may have underestimated total T cell responses.

In this sample, this clone turned up a few times. The antigen is not known. CDR3 size: 15 residues. Germline V gives CDR1 MDHEN, CDR2 SYDVKM. V dropped 6 bases and J dropped 2 bases, with 17 bases sitting between them. Treatment in this sample: around 19 received Ad26.COV2.S at low or high dose, single or two shots; 5 received placebo; per-sample allocation not given. Day 63 after the first vaccine or placebo injection was the time point for sampling. Profiled with immunoSEQ multiplex PCR; TCRdb holds only in-frame clones, not every one. This sample has about 400,000 clones, with 75% to 90% found just once.

The gene calls are TRBV28 and TRBJ2-7; tentatively, D is TRBD1 (5 bases). Sample: peripheral blood, taken in a trial of Ad26.COV2.S vaccine versus placebo. The TCR comes from a person aged 18 to 59 who received the Ad26.COV2.S COVID-19 vaccine or a placebo. The CDR3 nucleotides read TGTGCCAGCAGCCAAAGGGGTGGACCTACCTACGAGCAGTACTTC. Its translation is CASSQRGGPTYEQYF. Complete variable domain (other parts from reference TRBV28 and TRBJ2-7): DVKVTQSSRYLVKRTGEKVFLECVQDMDHENMFWYRQDPGLGLRLIYFSYDVKMKEKGDIPEGYSVSREKKERFSLILESASTNQTSMYLCASSQRGGPTYEQYFGPGTRLTVT.